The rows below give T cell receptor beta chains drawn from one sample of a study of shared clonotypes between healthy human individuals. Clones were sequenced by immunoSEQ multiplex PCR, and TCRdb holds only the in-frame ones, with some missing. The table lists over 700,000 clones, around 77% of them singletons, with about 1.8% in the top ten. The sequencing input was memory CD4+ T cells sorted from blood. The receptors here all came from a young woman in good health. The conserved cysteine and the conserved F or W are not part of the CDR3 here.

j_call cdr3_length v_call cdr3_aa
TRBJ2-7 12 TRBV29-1 SPARSREPYEQY
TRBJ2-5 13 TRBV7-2 ASSLSSSRGETQY
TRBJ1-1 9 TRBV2 ANGRNTEAF
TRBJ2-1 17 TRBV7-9 ASSLRQGTSGSVDNEQF
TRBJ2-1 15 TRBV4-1 ASSLGSGGGGPNEQF
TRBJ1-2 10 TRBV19 ASRGTRYGYT
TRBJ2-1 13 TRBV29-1 SGGTSGRYYNEQF
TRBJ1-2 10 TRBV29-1 SVEGGFYGYT
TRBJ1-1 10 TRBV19 ASSTGGPEAF
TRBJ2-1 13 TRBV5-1 ASSKDSSSYNEQF
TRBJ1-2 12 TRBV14 ASSQDWGGYGYT
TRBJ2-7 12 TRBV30 AWSPGLASGEQY
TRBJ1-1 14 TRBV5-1 ASSLAGDRARTEAF
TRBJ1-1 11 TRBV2 ASSQRPNTEAF
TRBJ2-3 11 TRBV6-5 ASSPPGADTQY
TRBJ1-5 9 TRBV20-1 SARGGQPQH
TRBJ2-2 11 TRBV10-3 AIRAGFPGELF
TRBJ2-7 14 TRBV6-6 ASSYTYTGEAYEQY
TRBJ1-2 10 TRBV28 ASSLGFEGYT
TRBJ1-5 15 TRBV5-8 ASSYRDRVDSNQPQH
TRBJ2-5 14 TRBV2 ASSDWAGYGSETQY
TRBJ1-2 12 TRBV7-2 ASSPPGGAYGYT
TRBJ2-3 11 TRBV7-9 ASSLVPADTQY
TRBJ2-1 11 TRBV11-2 ASKRQGVGEQF
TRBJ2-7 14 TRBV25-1 ASSADRGPSGREQY
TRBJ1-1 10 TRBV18 ASSPWGGEAF
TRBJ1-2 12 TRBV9 ASSADRGFYGYT
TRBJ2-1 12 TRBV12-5 ASGSGNPYNEQF
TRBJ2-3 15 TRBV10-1 ASSPGTSGTSTDTQY
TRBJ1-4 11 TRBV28 ASSSSWVEKLF
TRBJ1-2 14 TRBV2 ASTPEGGRGNYGYT
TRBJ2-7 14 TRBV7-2 ASSPMSGRSSYEQY
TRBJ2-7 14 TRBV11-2 ASSLAGNPYYYEQY
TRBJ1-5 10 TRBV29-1 SVRLGNQPQH
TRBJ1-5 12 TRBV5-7 ASSLYRGNQPQH
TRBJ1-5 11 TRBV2 ASTRGTHQPQH
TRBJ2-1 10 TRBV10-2 ASSLTNNEQF
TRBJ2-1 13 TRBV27 ASSVQGIWYNEQF
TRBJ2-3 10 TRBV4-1 ASSGDFDTQY
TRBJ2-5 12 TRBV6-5 ASSLQSVEETQY
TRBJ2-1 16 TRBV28 ASSLIAGGPLSYNEQF